One sample yielded the 24 T cell receptor beta chains listed below, sequenced in a study of shared clonotypes between healthy human individuals. The protocol was immunoSEQ multiplex PCR, while the TCRdb copy is restricted to in-frame clones and leaves out a portion. The sample consists of about 180,000 clones, 85% to 95% of them appearing once. The sequencing input was naive CD4+ T cells sorted from blood. Specified subset: CD45RA+ positively selected. All receptors come from a woman under 40 in good health.

This chain joins TRBV25-1 and TRBJ1-6; 10 nucleotides match TRBD1. With V trimmed by 6 bases and J by 9 bases, 5 bases remained unmatched. Germline V gene lookup returns CDR1 MGHDK and CDR2 SYGVNS. The length of the CDR3 is 14 residues. CDR3 region: CASSRDRGGSPLHF. CDR3 coding DNA: TGTGCCAGCAGCCGGGACAGGGGTGGTTCACCCCTCCACTTT.

The J gene is TRBJ1-4, the V gene TRBV6-5; a weak D match, TRBD1 (5 bases). Per germline, CDR1 MNHEY and CDR2 SVGAGI. V lost 6 bases, J lost 7 bases, and 15 bases lay in between. The CDR3 sequence is 14 residues long. CDR3 residues: CASRRDSTTEKLFF. The CDR3 DNA reads TGTGCCAGCAGAAGAGACAGCACAACTGAAAAACTGTTTTTT.

The chain links TRBV30 to TRBJ1-2; 9 nucleotides line up with TRBD1. Germline CDR1 and CDR2: GTSNPN and SVGIG (reference sequence). The junction had 6 bases not matched to a gene; V was cut back by 2 bases and J by 8 bases. The CDR3 totals 13 residues. CDR3 in DNA: TGTGCCTGGAGTATTGGACAGGGGTTGGGCTACACCTTC. Protein: CAWSIGQGLGYTF.

The rearrangement links TRBV7-2 to TRBJ2-3; 9 bases are shared with TRBD2. The length of the CDR3 is 19 residues. The V segment lost 8 bases and the J segment 0 bases; nucleotides outside the gene matches: 18. CDR1 SGHTA and CDR2 FQGNSA come from the germline V gene. This CDR3 is CASPAGPAGGPLSTDTQYF. The CDR3 DNA follows: TGTGCCAGCCCCGCCGGGCCGGCGGGAGGGCCTCTAAGCACAGATACGCAGTATTTT. Drawing the rest from reference TRBV7-2 and TRBJ2-3, the complete variable domain is GAGVSQSPSNKVTEKGKDVELRCDPISGHTALYWYRQSLGQGLEFLIYFQGNSAPDKSGLPSDRFSAERTGGSVSTLTIQRTQQEDSAVYLCASPAGPAGGPLSTDTQYFGPGTRLTVL.

This rearrangement joins TRBV28 to TRBJ1-1; no clear D. The CDR3 extends over 12 amino acids. Germline V gene sequence: CDR1 MDHEN, CDR2 SYDVKM. Deletions cut 7 bases from V and 4 bases from J, with 10 bases between. The DNA of the CDR3 is TGTGCCAGCATCGGGGTGCGCACTGAAGCTTTCTTT. Amino acids: CASIGVRTEAFF.

The rearrangement links TRBV7-9 to TRBJ2-7; the D gene is possibly TRBD2 (5 bases). Deletions cut 5 bases from V and 3 bases from J, with 17 bases between. This CDR3 region has 15 residues. Germline CDR1 reads SEHNR; CDR2 reads FQNEAQ (reference sequence). CDR3 DNA sequence: TGTGCCAGCAGCGATGGACGGGGAATTAGCTACGAGCAGTACTTC. It codes for CASSDGRGISYEQYF.

The chain has TRBV4-2 and TRBJ1-3; D ambiguous. V was pared by 0 bases and J by 0 bases, with 12 bases between. CDR1 is LGHNA and CDR2 is YNFKEQ in the germline V gene. The CDR3 is 17 amino acids. For the CDR3, the DNA is TGTGCCAGCAGCCAAGAATGGGCCGGCATCTCTGGAAACACCATATATTTT. This gives the protein CASSQEWAGISGNTIYF.

The gene calls are TRBV5-8 and TRBJ2-7; weak D call: TRBD2 (6 bases). V lost 7 bases to trimming and J lost 0 bases, with 17 bases between them. This CDR3 is built from 15 residues. Germline lookup yields CDR1 SGHTS and CDR2 YDEGEE. As DNA, the CDR3 is TGTGCCAGCGGGCCACGGGGGTACAGCTCCTACGAGCAGTACTTC. It yields the protein CASGPRGYSSYEQYF. Based on the CDR3 plus reference TRBV5-8 and TRBJ2-7, the full variable domain is EAGVTQSPTHLIKTRGQQATLRCSPISGHTSVYWYQQALGLGLQFLLWYDEGEERNRGNFPPRFSGRQFPNYSSELNVNALELEDSALYLCASGPRGYSSYEQYFGPGTRLTVT.

The V and J genes are TRBV27 and TRBJ1-1; D is possibly TRBD1 (6 bases). Germline lookup yields CDR1 MNHEY and CDR2 SMNVEV (reference sequence). Trimming cost V 4 bases and J 1 base, with 22 bases left between them. There are 18 residues in the CDR3. CDR3 loop: CASSSPVPGPRGNTEAFF. The CDR3 DNA reads TGTGCCAGCAGTTCACCCGTACCGGGCCCCAGGGGGAACACTGAAGCTTTCTTT.

This clone was detected only once. J is TRBJ2-7 and V is TRBV11-2, with 14 bases that match TRBD2. The CDR3 contains 17 residues. CDR1 is SGHAT, CDR2 FQNNGV, per germline. Losses at the gene ends were 1 base for V and 4 bases for J; bases not matched to a gene: 6. The CDR3 is CASSLVGTSGSSYEQYF. CDR3 nucleotides: TGTGCCAGCAGCTTAGTAGGGACTAGCGGGAGTTCGTACGAGCAGTACTTC. Filled out from reference TRBV11-2 and TRBJ2-7, the complete variable domain reads EAGVAQSPRYKIIEKRQSVAFWCNPISGHATLYWYQQILGQGPKLLIQFQNNGVVDDSQLPKDRFSAERLKGVDSTLKIQPAKLEDSAVYLCASSLVGTSGSSYEQYFGPGTRLTVT.

The V call is TRBV30, the J call TRBJ1-1; D may be TRBD1 (6 bases). Germline loops: CDR1 GTSNPN, CDR2 SVGIG (reference sequence). CDR3 length equals 13 residues. V lost 0 bases and J 7 bases, leaving 12 bases between the germline ends. The CDR3 spells CAWSVSGASEAFF. For the CDR3, the DNA is TGTGCCTGGAGTGTATCGGGGGCGAGTGAAGCTTTCTTT.

This clone was seen only once. The chain has TRBV5-4 and TRBJ2-2; TRBD1 aligns across 7 bases. Germline V CDR1 and CDR2: SGHNT, YYREEE (reference sequence). J was trimmed by 4 bases and V by 4 bases; bases with no gene match: 4. The CDR3 covers 14 residues. The CDR3 coding sequence is TGTGCCAGCAGCCCCGGACAGGCCACCGGGGAGCTGTTTTTT. Its protein is CASSPGQATGELFF.

The V gene is TRBV7-9, the J gene TRBJ1-4; maybe TRBD1 (6 bases). The germline V gene has CDR1 SEHNR and CDR2 FQNEAQ (reference sequence). CDR3 length equals 16 residues. Trimming removed 4 bases at V and 10 bases at J, with 22 bases between. The CDR3 bases are TGTGCCAGCAGCTCCTACAGGGACGCTAATGACGGAAAACTGTTTTTT. It is translated as CASSSYRDANDGKLFF. Looking up the rest from reference TRBV7-9 and TRBJ1-4 gives the full variable domain: DTGVSQNPRHKITKRGQNVTFRCDPISEHNRLYWYRQTLGQGPEFLTYFQNEAQLEKSRLLSDRFSAERPKGSFSTLEIQRTEQGDSAMYLCASSSYRDANDGKLFFGSGTQLSVL.

This clone was detected once. The sample holds other DNA sequences that translate to the same CDR3. V and J are TRBV18 and TRBJ2-7; a possible D gene is TRBD1 (5 bases). The V and J ends lost 0 bases and 4 bases respectively, with 7 bases between them. CDR1 is KGHSH and CDR2 is LQKENI in the germline V gene. The CDR3 consists of 13 residues. The CDR3 sequence: CASSPPSGYEQYF. The CDR3 coding sequence is TGTGCCAGCTCACCACCGTCAGGGTACGAGCAGTACTTC.

The V gene is TRBV9, the J gene TRBJ2-1; possibly TRBD1 for D (5 bases). This CDR3 comprises 13 residues. CDR1 and CDR2 (germline): SGDLS, YYNGEE. With 4 bases removed from V and 10 bases from J, the gap between germline ends came to 15 bases. The CDR3 sequence is CASSPRWGGEQFF. In nucleotides, the CDR3 is TGTGCCAGCAGCCCCCGGTGGGGCGGCGAGCAGTTCTTC.

The J gene is TRBJ2-2, the V gene TRBV5-1; D unclear. V was cut by 10 bases and J by 4 bases, with 2 bases left in between. Germline V gene data show CDR1 as SGHRS and CDR2 as YFSETQ. The CDR3 consists of 9 residues. CDR3 coding DNA: TGCGCCGCCACCGGGGAGCTGTTTTTT. Amino acid sequence: CAATGELFF. Full variable domain (rest looked up from reference TRBV5-1 and TRBJ2-2): KAGVTQTPRYLIKTRGQQVTLSCSPISGHRSVSWYQQTPGQGLQFLFEYFSETQRNKGNFPGRFSGRQFSNSRSEMNVSTLELGDSALYLCAATGELFFGEGSRLTVL.

The rearrangement uses TRBV18 and TRBJ2-3; 8 bases align to TRBD2. The CDR3 has 15 residues. CDR1 KGHSH and CDR2 LQKENI come from the germline V gene. V lost 3 bases to trimming and J lost 4 bases; unmatched junction nucleotides: 6. In DNA, the CDR3 is TGTGCCAGCTCACCCCGGCCCGGGGGGGCAGATACGCAGTATTTT. This encodes CASSPRPGGADTQYF.

The chain uses TRBV25-1 and TRBJ2-7; TRBD1 aligns across 9 bases. Germline values: CDR1 MGHDK, CDR2 SYGVNS. V was pared by 3 bases and J by 2 bases, with 2 bases of the junction left unmatched. The CDR3 runs to 14 residues. CDR3 in DNA: TGTGCCAGCAGTGACGACAGGGGGGCCTACGAGCAGTACTTC. It translates to CASSDDRGAYEQYF.

The V gene is TRBV4-1, the J gene TRBJ1-2, with 8 bases matching TRBD1. In germline, CDR1 is MGHRA, CDR2 YSYEKL. With 5 bases clipped from V and 1 base from J, the junction kept 6 bases outside the gene matches. There are 15 residues in the CDR3. The CDR3 reads CASSRWDRFNYGYTF. The CDR3 region has the DNA TGCGCCAGCAGCAGATGGGACAGGTTTAACTATGGCTACACCTTC.

The V call is TRBV28, the J call TRBJ2-7; D not certain. Germline CDR1 reads MDHEN; CDR2 reads SYDVKM. Trimming stripped 3 bases from V and 3 bases from J, with 9 bases between. This CDR3 is 13 amino acids long. CDR3 nucleotides: TGTGCCAGCAGTTTTCTAGAAGACTACGAGCAGTACTTC. Translation: CASSFLEDYEQYF.

The chain uses TRBV6-6 and TRBJ1-1; possible D gene TRBD1, 5 bases. The CDR3 totals 13 residues. Looked up from germline, CDR1 is MNHNY and CDR2 is SVGAGI (reference sequence). V gave up 6 bases and J gave up 7 bases, with 15 bases separating them. The CDR3 bases are TGTGCCAGCAGCACGGACAATATAGATGAAGCTTTCTTT. This translates into CASSTDNIDEAFF.

The J gene is TRBJ2-6, the V gene TRBV6-5; D gene ambiguous. Germline CDR1 MNHEY, CDR2 SVGAGI. CDR3 length equals 13 residues. Trimming removed 6 bases at V and 2 bases at J, with 5 bases between. CDR3 in amino acids: CASRAAGANVLTF. The CDR3 DNA is TGTGCCAGCAGAGCCGCTGGGGCCAACGTCCTGACTTTC.

The chain recombines TRBV13 with TRBJ1-1, with 12 bases lining up with TRBD1. This CDR3 spans 17 amino acids. The germline V gene encodes CDR1 PRHDT and CDR2 FYEKMQ (reference sequence). J lost 1 base, V lost 5 bases, and 8 bases had no gene match. CDR3 protein: CASSARDRGLGNTEAFF. For the CDR3, the DNA is TGTGCCAGCAGCGCAAGGGACAGGGGGCTGGGGAACACTGAAGCTTTCTTT.

The chain has TRBV5-1 and TRBJ1-2; no firm D call. V was pared by 4 bases and J by 4 bases, with 29 bases between. The V gene's germline CDR1 is SGHRS and CDR2 YFSETQ. This CDR3 is 19 amino acids long. CDR3 DNA: TGCGCCAGCAGCCCTAGGACTTTCCTGCCCCGAAAGGGAATCTATGGCTACACCTTC. This encodes CASSPRTFLPRKGIYGYTF.